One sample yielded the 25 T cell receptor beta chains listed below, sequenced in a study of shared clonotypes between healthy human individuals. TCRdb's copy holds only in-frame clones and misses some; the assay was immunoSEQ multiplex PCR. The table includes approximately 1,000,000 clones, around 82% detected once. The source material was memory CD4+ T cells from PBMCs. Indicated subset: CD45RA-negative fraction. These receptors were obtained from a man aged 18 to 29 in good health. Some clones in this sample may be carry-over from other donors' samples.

The CDR3 bases are TGTGCCAGCAGTTCCTGGACTAGCGGGAGGGTTAACATTCAGTACTTC. This codes for CASSSWTSGRVNIQYF. V gene TRBV6-5 combines with J gene TRBJ2-4; 15 bases map to TRBD2. Germline V gives CDR1 MNHEY, CDR2 SVGAGI. This CDR3 has 16 residues. J gave up 7 bases and V 4 bases, and 5 bases lay outside the gene matches.

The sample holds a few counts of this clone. CDR3 in amino acids: CASSPPQIAPHTDTQYF. CDR3 coding DNA: TGTGCCAGCTCACCACCCCAAATAGCGCCCCACACAGATACGCAGTATTTT. This chain connects TRBV18 to TRBJ2-3; D might be TRBD2 (5 bases). Germline V gene lookup returns CDR1 KGHSH and CDR2 LQKENI. The V and J ends lost 0 bases and 2 bases respectively, with 15 bases between them. The CDR3 contains 17 residues.

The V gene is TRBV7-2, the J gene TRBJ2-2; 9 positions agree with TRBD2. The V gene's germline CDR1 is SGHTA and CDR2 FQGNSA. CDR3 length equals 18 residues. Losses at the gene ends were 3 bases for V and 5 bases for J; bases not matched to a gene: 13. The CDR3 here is CASSFGQAGTSTTGELFF. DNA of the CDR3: TGTGCCAGCAGCTTTGGACAAGCCGGGACTAGCACGACCGGGGAGCTGTTTTTT.

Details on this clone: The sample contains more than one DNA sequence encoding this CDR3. CDR3 DNA sequence: TGTGCCAGCAGCTCTAGCGGCCAAGAGACCCAGTACTTC. Translating it yields CASSSSGQETQYF. The chain uses TRBV28 and TRBJ2-5, with 7 bases that match TRBD2. The CDR3 sequence is 13 residues long. V lost 6 bases to trimming and J lost 1 base; unmatched junction nucleotides: 2. The germline V gene encodes CDR1 MDHEN and CDR2 SYDVKM.

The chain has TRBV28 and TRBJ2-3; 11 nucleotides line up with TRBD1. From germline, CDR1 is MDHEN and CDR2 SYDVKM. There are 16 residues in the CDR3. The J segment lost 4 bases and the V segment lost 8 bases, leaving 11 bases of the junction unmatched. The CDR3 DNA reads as TGTGCCAGCGGCCAGTTTATGGGACAGGGGGCAGATACGCAGTATTTT. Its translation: CASGQFMGQGADTQYF.

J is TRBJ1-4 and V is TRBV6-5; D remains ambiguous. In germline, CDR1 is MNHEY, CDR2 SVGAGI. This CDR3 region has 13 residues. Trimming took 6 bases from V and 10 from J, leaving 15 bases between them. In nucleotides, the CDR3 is TGTGCCAGCAGCCCAAACGACCTCGGAAAACTGTTTTTT. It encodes CASSPNDLGKLFF.

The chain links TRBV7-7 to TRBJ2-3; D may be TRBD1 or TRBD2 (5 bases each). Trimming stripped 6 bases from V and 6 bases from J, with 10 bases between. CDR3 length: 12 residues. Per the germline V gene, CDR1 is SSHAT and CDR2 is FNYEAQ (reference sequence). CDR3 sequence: CASRGESDTQYF. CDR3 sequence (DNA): TGTGCCAGCAGGGGGGAGTCGGATACGCAGTATTTT. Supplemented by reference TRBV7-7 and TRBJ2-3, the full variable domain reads GAGVSQSPRYKVTKRGQDVTLRCDPISSHATLYWYQQALGQGPEFLTYFNYEAQPDKSGLPSDRFSAERPEGSISTLTIQRTEQRDSAMYRCASRGESDTQYFGPGTRLTVL.

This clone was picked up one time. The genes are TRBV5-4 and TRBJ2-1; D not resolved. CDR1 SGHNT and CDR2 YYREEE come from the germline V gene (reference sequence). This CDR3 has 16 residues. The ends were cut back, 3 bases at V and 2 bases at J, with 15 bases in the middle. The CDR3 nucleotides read TGTGCCAGCAGCTATTCCGGGCTCCGGGCCTACAATGAGCAGTTCTTC. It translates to CASSYSGLRAYNEQFF.

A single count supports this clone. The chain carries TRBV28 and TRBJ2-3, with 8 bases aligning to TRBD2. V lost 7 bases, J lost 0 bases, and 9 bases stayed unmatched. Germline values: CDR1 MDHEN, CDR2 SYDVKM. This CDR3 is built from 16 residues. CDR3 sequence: CASNEAGGPSTDTQYF. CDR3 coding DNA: TGTGCCAGCAATGAGGCGGGAGGTCCTAGCACAGATACGCAGTATTTT. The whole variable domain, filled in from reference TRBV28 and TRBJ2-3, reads DVKVTQSSRYLVKRTGEKVFLECVQDMDHENMFWYRQDPGLGLRLIYFSYDVKMKEKGDIPEGYSVSREKKERFSLILESASTNQTSMYLCASNEAGGPSTDTQYFGPGTRLTVL.

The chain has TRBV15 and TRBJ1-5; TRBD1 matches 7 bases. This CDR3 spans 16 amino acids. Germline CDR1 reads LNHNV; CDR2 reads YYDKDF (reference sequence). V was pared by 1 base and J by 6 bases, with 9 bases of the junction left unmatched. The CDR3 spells CATSRGGTEGRQPQHF. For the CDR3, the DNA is TGTGCCACCAGCAGAGGCGGGACAGAAGGCCGTCAGCCCCAGCATTTT.

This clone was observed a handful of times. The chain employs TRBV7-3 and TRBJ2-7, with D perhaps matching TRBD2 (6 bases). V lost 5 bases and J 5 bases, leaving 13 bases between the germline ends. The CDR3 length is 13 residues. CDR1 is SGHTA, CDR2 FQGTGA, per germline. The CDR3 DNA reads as TGTGCCAGCAGCCTGACTAGAAGGCACGAGCAGTACTTC. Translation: CASSLTRRHEQYF. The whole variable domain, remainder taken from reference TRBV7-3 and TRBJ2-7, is GAGVSQTPSNKVTEKGKYVELRCDPISGHTALYWYRQSLGQGPEFLIYFQGTGAADDSGLPNDRFFAVRPEGSVSTLKIQRTERGDSAVYLCASSLTRRHEQYFGPGTRLTVT.

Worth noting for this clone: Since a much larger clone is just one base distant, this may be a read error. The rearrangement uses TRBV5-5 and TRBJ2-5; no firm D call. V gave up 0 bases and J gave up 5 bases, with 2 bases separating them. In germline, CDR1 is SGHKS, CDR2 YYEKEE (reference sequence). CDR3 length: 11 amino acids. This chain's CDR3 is CASSLAETQYF. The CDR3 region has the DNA TGTGCCAGCAGCTTGGCGGAGACCCAGTACTTC.

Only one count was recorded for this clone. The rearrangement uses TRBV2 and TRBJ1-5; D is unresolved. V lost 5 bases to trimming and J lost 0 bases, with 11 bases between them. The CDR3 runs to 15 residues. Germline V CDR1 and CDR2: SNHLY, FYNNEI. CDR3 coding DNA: TGTGCCAGCAGTTCCGGGAGTTATAGCAATCAGCCCCAGCATTTT. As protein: CASSSGSYSNQPQHF.

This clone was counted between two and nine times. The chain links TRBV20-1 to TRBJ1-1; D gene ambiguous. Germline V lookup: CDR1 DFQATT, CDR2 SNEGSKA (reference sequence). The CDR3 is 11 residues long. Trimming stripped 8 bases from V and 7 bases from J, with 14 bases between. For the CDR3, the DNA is TGCAGTCGGGCGCGGGCGGATGAAGCTTTCTTT. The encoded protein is CSRARADEAFF.

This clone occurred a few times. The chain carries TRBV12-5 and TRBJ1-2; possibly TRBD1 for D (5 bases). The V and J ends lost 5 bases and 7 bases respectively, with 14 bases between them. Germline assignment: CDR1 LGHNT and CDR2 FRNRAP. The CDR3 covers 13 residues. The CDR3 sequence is CASGLRGSSGYTF. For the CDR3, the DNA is TGTGCTAGTGGTCTCCGGGGCAGCAGTGGCTACACCTTC.

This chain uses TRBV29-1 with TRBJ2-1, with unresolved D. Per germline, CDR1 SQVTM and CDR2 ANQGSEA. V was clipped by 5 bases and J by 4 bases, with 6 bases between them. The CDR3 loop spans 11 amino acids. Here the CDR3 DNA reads TGCAGCGTTACCGGATACAATGAGCAGTTCTTC. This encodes CSVTGYNEQFF.

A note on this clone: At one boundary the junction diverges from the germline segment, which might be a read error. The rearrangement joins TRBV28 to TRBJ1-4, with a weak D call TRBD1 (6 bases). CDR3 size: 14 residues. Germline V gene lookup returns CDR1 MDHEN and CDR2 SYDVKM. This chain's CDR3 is CVSSSQGRGEKLFF. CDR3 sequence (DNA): TGTGTCAGCAGTTCACAGGGTCGGGGTGAAAAACTGTTTTTT.

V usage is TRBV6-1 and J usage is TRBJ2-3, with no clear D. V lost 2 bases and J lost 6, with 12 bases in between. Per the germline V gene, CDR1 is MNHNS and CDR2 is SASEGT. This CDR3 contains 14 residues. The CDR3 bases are TGTGCCAGCAGTGAACAGCTACTGGGTGATACGCAGTATTTT. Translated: CASSEQLLGDTQYF.

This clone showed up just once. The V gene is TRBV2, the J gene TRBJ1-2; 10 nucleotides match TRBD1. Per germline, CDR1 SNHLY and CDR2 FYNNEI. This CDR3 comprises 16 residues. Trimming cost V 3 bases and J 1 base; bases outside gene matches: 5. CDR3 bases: TGTGCCAGCAGTGAGGACGGACAGGGGGTTAACTATGGCTACACCTTC. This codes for CASSEDGQGVNYGYTF. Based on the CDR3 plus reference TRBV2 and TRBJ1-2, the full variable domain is EPEVTQTPSHQVTQMGQEVILRCVPISNHLYFYWYRQILGQKVEFLVSFYNNEISEKSEIFDDQFSVERPDGSNFTLKIRSTKLEDSAMYFCASSEDGQGVNYGYTFGSGTRLTVV.

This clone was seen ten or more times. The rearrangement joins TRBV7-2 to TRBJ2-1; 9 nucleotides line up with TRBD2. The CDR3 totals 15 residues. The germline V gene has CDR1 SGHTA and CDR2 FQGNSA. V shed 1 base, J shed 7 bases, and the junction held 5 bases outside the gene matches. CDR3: CASSLDSGSRNEQFF. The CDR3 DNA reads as TGTGCCAGCAGCTTAGATAGCGGGAGTCGGAATGAGCAGTTCTTC.

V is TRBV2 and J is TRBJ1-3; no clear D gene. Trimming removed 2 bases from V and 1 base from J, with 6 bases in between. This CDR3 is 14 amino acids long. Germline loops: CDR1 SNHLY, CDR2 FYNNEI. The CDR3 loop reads CASSEQGSGNTIYF. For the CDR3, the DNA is TGTGCCAGCAGTGAACAAGGGTCTGGAAACACCATATATTTT.

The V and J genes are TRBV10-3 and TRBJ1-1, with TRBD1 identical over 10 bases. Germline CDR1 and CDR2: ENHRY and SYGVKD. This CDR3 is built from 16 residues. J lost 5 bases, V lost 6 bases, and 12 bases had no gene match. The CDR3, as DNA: TGTGCCATCAGGGGGACGAACCCGGACAGGGGGACTGAAGCTTTCTTT. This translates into CAIRGTNPDRGTEAFF.

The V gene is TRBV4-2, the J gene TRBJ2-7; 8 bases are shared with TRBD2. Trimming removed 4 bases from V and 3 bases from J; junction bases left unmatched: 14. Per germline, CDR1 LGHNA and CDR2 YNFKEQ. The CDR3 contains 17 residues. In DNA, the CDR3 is TGTGCCAGCAGCCGGTTAGGGGTTGATAGCGGGAACTACGAGCAGTACTTC. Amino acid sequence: CASSRLGVDSGNYEQYF.

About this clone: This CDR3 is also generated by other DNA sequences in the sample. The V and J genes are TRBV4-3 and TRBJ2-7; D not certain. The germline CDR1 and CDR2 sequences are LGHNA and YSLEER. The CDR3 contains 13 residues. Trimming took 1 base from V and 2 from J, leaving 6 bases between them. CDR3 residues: CASSQGLPYEQYF. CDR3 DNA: TGCGCCAGCAGCCAAGGTCTCCCCTACGAGCAGTACTTC.

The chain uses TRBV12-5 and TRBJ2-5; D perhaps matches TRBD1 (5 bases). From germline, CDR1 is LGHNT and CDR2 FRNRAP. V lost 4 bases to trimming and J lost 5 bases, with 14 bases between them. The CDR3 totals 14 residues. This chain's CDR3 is CASGSLSGAETQYF. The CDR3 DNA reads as TGTGCTAGTGGTTCCCTCTCTGGGGCGGAGACCCAGTACTTC.